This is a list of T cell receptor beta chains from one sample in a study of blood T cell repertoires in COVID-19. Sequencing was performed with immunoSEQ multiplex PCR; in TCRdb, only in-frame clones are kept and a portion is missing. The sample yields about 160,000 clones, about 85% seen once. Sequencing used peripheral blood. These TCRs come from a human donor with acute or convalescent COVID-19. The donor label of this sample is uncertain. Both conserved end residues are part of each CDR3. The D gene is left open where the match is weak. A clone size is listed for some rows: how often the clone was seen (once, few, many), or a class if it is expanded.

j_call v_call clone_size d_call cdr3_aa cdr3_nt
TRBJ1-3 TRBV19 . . CASMGGNFGNTIYF TGTGCCAGTATGGGGGGGAACTTTGGAAACACCATATATTTT
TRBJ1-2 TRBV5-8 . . CASSLGRVTYGYTF TGTGCCAGCAGCTTGGGCAGGGTAACCTATGGCTACACCTTC
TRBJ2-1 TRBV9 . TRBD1 CASSARGQGPYNEQFF TGTGCCAGCAGCGCCCGCGGACAGGGACCCTACAATGAGCAGTTCTTC
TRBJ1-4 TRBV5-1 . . CASSTLDPVREKLFF TGCGCCAGCAGCACACTAGACCCCGTGAGGGAAAAACTGTTTTTT
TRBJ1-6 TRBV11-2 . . CASSFSGSVSPLHF TGTGCCAGCAGCTTTTCAGGGTCTGTTTCACCCCTCCACTTT
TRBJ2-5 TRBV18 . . CASSRNRGAGETQYF TGTGCCAGCTCACGTAACCGGGGGGCAGGAGAGACCCAGTACTTC
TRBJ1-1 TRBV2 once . CASSVQGIMNTEAFF TGTGCCAGCAGTGTGCAGGGGATCATGAACACTGAAGCTTTCTTT
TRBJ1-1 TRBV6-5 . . CASRRDGGNTEAFF TGTGCCAGCAGACGTGACGGGGGGAACACTGAAGCTTTCTTT
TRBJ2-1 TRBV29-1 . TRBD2 CSVIPSGGARHEQFF TGCAGCGTTATCCCTAGCGGGGGGGCCAGGCATGAGCAGTTCTTC
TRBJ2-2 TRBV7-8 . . CASSLGRKTGHTGELFF TGTGCCAGCAGCTTAGGGCGGAAAACAGGCCATACCGGGGAGCTGTTTTTT
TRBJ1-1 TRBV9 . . CASSRPLGGLDTEAFF TGTGCCAGCAGTCGACCTTTGGGGGGGCTGGACACTGAAGCTTTCTTT
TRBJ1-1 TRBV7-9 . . CASSLQTGMNTEAFF TGTGCCAGCAGCCTTCAGACAGGCATGAACACTGAAGCTTTCTTT
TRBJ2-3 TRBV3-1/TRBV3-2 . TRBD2 CASSQDETSGGTDTQYF TGTGCCAGCAGCCAAGATGAGACTAGCGGGGGGACAGATACGCAGTATTTT
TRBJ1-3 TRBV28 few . CASSLVAGNTIYF TGTGCCAGCAGTTTAGTAGCTGGAAACACCATATATTTT
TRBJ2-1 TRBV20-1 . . CSARVDEQFF TGCAGTGCTAGAGTCGATGAGCAGTTCTTC
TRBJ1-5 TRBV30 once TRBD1 CAWSIQGTQPQHF TGTGCCTGGAGTATACAGGGGACTCAGCCCCAGCATTTT
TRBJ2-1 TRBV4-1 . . CASSQGRQVGSYNEQFF TGCGCCAGCAGCCAAGGGAGACAGGTGGGTTCCTACAATGAGCAGTTCTTC
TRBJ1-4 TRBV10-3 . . CAITRSSNEKLFF TGTGCCATTACCCGGAGCAGTAATGAAAAACTGTTTTTT
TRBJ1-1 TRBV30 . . CAWSPGLNTEAFF TGTGCCTGGAGTCCAGGGTTGAACACTGAAGCTTTCTTT
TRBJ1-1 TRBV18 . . CASTRAGDTEAFF TGTGCCAGCACGCGGGCGGGGGACACTGAAGCTTTCTTT
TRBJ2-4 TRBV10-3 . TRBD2 CAISDPGWRGEYKAKNIQYF TGTGCCATCAGTGACCCAGGATGGCGGGGGGAATATAAAGCCAAAAACATTCAGTACTTC
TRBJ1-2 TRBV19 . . CASRGARKFHYGYTF TGTGCCAGTAGAGGGGCGCGGAAATTTCACTATGGCTACACCTTC
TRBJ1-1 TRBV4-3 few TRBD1 CASSRSGQMNTEAFF TGCGCCAGCAGCCGGTCGGGACAGATGAACACTGAAGCTTTCTTT
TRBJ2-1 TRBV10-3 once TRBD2 CAISEMALSLAGGKWGQFF TGTGCCATCAGTGAGATGGCTCTGTCACTAGCGGGGGGAAAATGGGGGCAGTTCTTC
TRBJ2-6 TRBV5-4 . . CASSFGGTSGANVLTF TGTGCCAGCAGCTTTGGGGGGACCTCTGGGGCCAACGTCCTGACTTTC
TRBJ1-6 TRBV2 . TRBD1 CASSAGGQWNSPLHF TGTGCCAGCAGTGCAGGGGGACAATGGAATTCACCCCTCCACTTT
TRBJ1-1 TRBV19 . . CASSIQGKNTEAFF TGTGCCAGTAGTATTCAGGGGAAGAACACTGAAGCTTTCTTT
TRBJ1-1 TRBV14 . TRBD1 CASSQGQGNTEAFF TGTGCCAGCAGCCAAGGACAGGGAAACACTGAAGCTTTCTTT
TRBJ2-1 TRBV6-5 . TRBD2 CASWGLAGGYNEQFF TGTGCCAGCTGGGGACTAGCGGGGGGCTACAATGAGCAGTTCTTC
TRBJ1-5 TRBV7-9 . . CASSLDAGQPQHF TGTGCCAGCAGCTTAGACGCCGGTCAGCCCCAGCATTTT
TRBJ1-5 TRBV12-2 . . CASRRDSPYRGNQPQHF TGTGCAAGTCGCCGGGACAGTCCGTATAGAGGGAATCAGCCCCAGCATTTT
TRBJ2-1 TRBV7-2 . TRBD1 CASSLARTGGQNEQFF TGTGCCAGCAGCTTAGCAAGGACAGGGGGCCAAAATGAGCAGTTCTTC
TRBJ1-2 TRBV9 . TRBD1 CASSPDRTGLGYGYTF TGTGCCAGCAGCCCAGACCGGACAGGGCTGGGCTATGGCTACACCTTC
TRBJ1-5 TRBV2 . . CASSGDSSNQPQHF TGTGCCAGCAGTGGCGACAGTAGCAATCAGCCCCAGCATTTT
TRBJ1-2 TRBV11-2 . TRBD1 CASSLAGTGVGGYTF TGTGCCAGCAGCTTAGCCGGGACAGGGGTAGGAGGCTACACCTTC
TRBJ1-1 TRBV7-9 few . CASSSRTMWGMNTEAFF TGTGCCAGCAGCTCCCGGACTATGTGGGGAATGAACACTGAAGCTTTCTTT
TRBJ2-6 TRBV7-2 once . CASSLKIALSGANVLTF TGTGCCAGCAGCTTAAAGATAGCCCTTTCGGGGGCCAACGTCCTGACTTTC
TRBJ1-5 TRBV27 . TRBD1 CASSPWDRNQPQHF TGTGCCAGCAGTCCCTGGGACAGAAATCAGCCCCAGCATTTT
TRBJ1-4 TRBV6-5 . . CAYSGGHNEKLFF TGTGCGTACAGTGGGGGACATAATGAAAAACTGTTTTTT
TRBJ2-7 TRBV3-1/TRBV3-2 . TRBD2 CASSDSMRGLASHEQYF TGTGCCAGCAGCGACAGCATGCGCGGACTAGCGTCCCACGAGCAGTACTTC
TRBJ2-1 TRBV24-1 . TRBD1 CATSDLGQGHNEQFF TGTGCCACCAGTGATCTCGGACAGGGACACAATGAGCAGTTCTTC
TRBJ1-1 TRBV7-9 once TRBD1 CASSLAGQVNTEAFF TGTGCCAGCAGCTTAGCGGGACAGGTGAACACTGAAGCTTTCTTT
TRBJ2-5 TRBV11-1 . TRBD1 CASSLHPTGVETQYF TGTGCCAGCAGCTTACACCCCACAGGGGTGGAGACCCAGTACTTC
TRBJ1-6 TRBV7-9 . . CASSSAGYNSPLHF TGTGCCAGCAGCTCCGCGGGCTATAATTCACCCCTCCACTTT
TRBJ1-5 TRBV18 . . CASSPTGSQPQHF TGTGCCAGCTCACCTACAGGGTCTCAGCCCCAGCATTTT
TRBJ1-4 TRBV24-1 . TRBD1 CATSAAGQGNEKLFF TGTGCCACCAGTGCCGCGGGACAGGGGAATGAAAAACTGTTTTTT
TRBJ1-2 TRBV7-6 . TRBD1 CASSPNRQGNYGYTF TGTGCCAGCAGCCCAAACCGACAGGGTAACTATGGCTACACCTTC
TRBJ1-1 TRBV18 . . CASSPSATGINTEAFF TGTGCCAGCTCACCCTCTGCGACGGGAATTAACACTGAAGCTTTCTTT
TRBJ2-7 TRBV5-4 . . CASSFRDSEQYF TGTGCCAGCAGCTTTCGAGACAGCGAGCAGTACTTC
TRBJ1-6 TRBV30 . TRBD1 CAWRRQGAASSSYNSPLHF TGTGCCTGGAGGCGGCAGGGGGCCGCTTCAAGCTCCTATAATTCACCCCTCCACTTT
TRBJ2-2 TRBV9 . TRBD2 CASSSRLASNTGELFF TGTGCCAGCAGCTCCCGACTAGCGTCGAACACCGGGGAGCTGTTTTTT
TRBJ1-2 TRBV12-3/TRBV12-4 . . CASSLLVRGYTF TGTGCCAGCAGTTTACTAGTCCGGGGCTACACCTTC
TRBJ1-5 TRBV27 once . CASSLRGNQPQHF TGTGCCAGCAGTTTAAGAGGGAATCAGCCCCAGCATTTT